What follows describes a single T cell receptor (beta chain). Its antigen is not yet known. It has no much larger one-base neighbor in the sample; base qualities were not kept. Reading the label with the study, this specimen's time point is: baseline before first vaccination. Vaccinee samples were obtained from the UK trials COV001 and COV002, which included a single-blind randomized controlled phase 2/3 trial of AZD1222 (ChAdOx1 nCoV-19) in healthy adults. For TCRbeta chain sequencing, PBMC samples from trial participants were taken at day 0 and at day 28 after the second dose. The sample is drawn from a study of T cell responses to AZD1222 COVID-19 vaccine (dated by TCRdb to about 2021). The study in broad terms: Because spike-specific TCR depth and breadth did not differ between the two schedules, AZD1222 recipients who got a second dose at roughly 4 weeks were pooled with those who got a second dose at roughly 12 weeks. TCR sequencing covered more than 230 trial participants: 207 given two doses of AZD1222 and 26 given two doses of MenACWY control vaccine. Trial participants were enrolled by age into 18-55, 56-69 and 70-plus year subgroups, with roughly 160, 29 and 62 TCR-sequenced participants respectively.

The CDR3 spans 13 residues, from the cysteine through the phenylalanine. Only the CDR3 part of the read is kept: 39 bases, read in frame from the first base. According to the germline V gene (reference sequence), CDR1 reads LNHDA and CDR2 reads SQIVND. V is reduced by 3 bases and J by 4 bases, leaving a spacing of 9 bases between them. What the work shows at the level of the full study, not this receptor alone: The 56-69-year group was small, and its depth increase did not reach significance, likely because of low power. Nearly half of unique spike-specific TCRs reportedly recognized epitopes outside regions mutated in the B.1.351 and B.1.1.7 variants. After two AZD1222 doses, spike-specific TCR breadth and depth were significantly higher than at day 0 and than in MenACWY recipients. Most participants were white British and females outnumbered males, and the authors suggested that clonal diversity may have been underestimated. Conclusions about previously exposed vaccinees are limited because only five to seven AZD1222 recipients were SARS-CoV-2 seropositive at baseline. Vaccine-associated CD4 TCRs spanned the whole spike protein, with dominant responses in regions 160-218 and 743-854. Because no samples from the day 14 peak response were available, repertoires could be characterized only after the peak T cell response.

The CDR3 regions of human TCRbeta chains were subjected to immunosequencing. Processing in the source paper ran as follows. Repertoire TCRs were checked for matches against a reference library of SARS-CoV-2-specific TCRs that had been generated using the MIRA antigen-specificity platform. Breadth was defined as the fraction of unique TCRs that were SARS-CoV-2-associated, and depth was defined as the fraction of total T cells that were SARS-CoV-2-associated. Using the MIRA data, every spike-specific TCR was mapped to the spike region that the TCR reacted to and assigned to either a CD4 or a CD8 class. Log10-transformed breadth and depth values were compared by one-way ANOVA with Sidak's multiple comparisons tests. TCRdb limited this immuneACCESS table to in-frame rearrangements with V and J called. A share of clones is missing; checked studies link under half to unresolved V genes, and the rest is unexplained. Clone size and V and J calls were adopted from that table, with D and trimming inferred from the DNA. The sample records about 92,000 clones, over 80% of which are singletons. The top ten clones comprise about 7.5% of the sample.

This receptor was identified in an adult in good health. The rearrangement combines TRBV19 with TRBJ1-2, with a tentative D gene TRBD1 over 5 matching bases. The sample consisted of peripheral blood, taken on day 0 of AZD1222 vaccination. The CDR3 has the sequence CASSIGDVYGYTF. In nucleotides, the sequence is TGTGCCAGTAGTATCGGGGACGTCTATGGCTACACCTTC.